Listed below are T cell receptor beta chains from one sample, sequenced in a study. TCRdb passed the RT-PCR reads through MiXCR, listing each CDR3 protein once. The profile shows more than 600,000 distinct CDR3 sequences, more than 13% of them singletons. Sequenced input: memory CD4+ T cells from blood. The source is a female donor in good health, serving as a healthy control. The CDR3 runs from the conserved cysteine through the conserved F or W. D genes are given only for firm matches. Size is omitted from some rows. Given values are once, few, many or a class for expanded clones.

d_call	v_call	clone_size	j_call	cdr3_nt	cdr3_aa
NA	TRBV29-1	few	TRBJ1-5	TGCAGCGTCTTGGGGGAAGCAGGAACCTTGGGTCAGCCCCAGCATTTT	CSVLGEAGTLGQPQHF
NA	TRBV20-1	few	TRBJ1-3	TGCAGTGCTAGATGGGGAAATGGCAGGGGAGGCACCATATATTTT	CSARWGNGRGGTIYF
TRBD2	TRBV6-1	few	TRBJ2-3	TGTGCCAGCAGGGAGGGACTAGCGGGAGTGGCAGATACGCAGTATTTT	CASREGLAGVADTQYF
NA	TRBV28	NA	TRBJ1-1	TGTGCCAGCAGTTTATCAGAGGGCTCATTCACTGAAGCTTTCTTT	CASSLSEGSFTEAFF
NA	TRBV6-6	NA	TRBJ1-2	TGTGCCAGCAGTTACTCGCGCTTGGGGAGGGGCTACACCTTC	CASSYSRLGRGYTF
NA	TRBV20-1	NA	TRBJ2-4	TGCAGTGCCCAGACCGTGGGGGTTGGGAAAAACATTCAGTACTTC	CSAQTVGVGKNIQYF
NA	TRBV6-2/TRBV6-3	few	TRBJ2-1	TGTGCCAGCAGTACGGGAAAGGCGACTAGTTACAATGAGCAGTTCTTC	CASSTGKATSYNEQFF
TRBD1	TRBV18	NA	TRBJ2-7	TGTGCCAGCTCCCAGCAGGGACAGGGGATGGACGAGCAGTACTTC	CASSQQGQGMDEQYF
NA	TRBV7-3	NA	TRBJ1-1	TGTGCCAGCAGCCGCCGAAGAGATACTGAAGCTTTCTTT	CASSRRRDTEAFF
TRBD1	TRBV5-6	NA	TRBJ2-1	TGTGCCAGCAGCTTGTTTCAGGGGGCCGTCTACAATGAGCAGTTCTTC	CASSLFQGAVYNEQFF
NA	TRBV7-2	NA	TRBJ1-1	TGTGCCAGCAGCTCGCAGGGTGGCTATGGCACTGAAGCTTTCTTT	CASSSQGGYGTEAFF
TRBD1	TRBV7-9	few	TRBJ2-5	TGTGCCAGCAGCCCACCCGGGACAGCCCAAGAGACCCAGTACTTC	CASSPPGTAQETQYF
TRBD1	TRBV5-1	NA	TRBJ2-1	TGCGCCAGCAGCCCCTCTCACACCGGGACAGATCTCAATGAGCAGTTCTTC	CASSPSHTGTDLNEQFF
NA	TRBV27	few	TRBJ1-6	TGTGCCAGCGGGTTCAAGGGTTGGGGCTCACCCCTCCACTTT	CASGFKGWGSPLHF
NA	TRBV7-2	NA	TRBJ1-4	TGTGCCAGCAGCTTCTCGGGAGCGGGCGAAAAACTGTTTTTT	CASSFSGAGEKLFF
TRBD1	TRBV12-3/TRBV12-4	NA	TRBJ1-1	TGTGCCAGCAGTTTAGGGGGACAGGGTCTCACTGAAGCTTTCTTT	CASSLGGQGLTEAFF
NA	TRBV9	NA	TRBJ1-1	TGTGCCAGCAGCGTAAACCCGAACACTGAAGCTTTCTTT	CASSVNPNTEAFF
NA	TRBV6-1	NA	TRBJ2-4	TGTGCCAGCAGTGAAGGGTTCGGGGGTGGGCCCAAGAACATTCAGTACTTC	CASSEGFGGGPKNIQYF
NA	TRBV6-5	NA	TRBJ2-2	TGTGCCAGCAGTTACGGAGGCTCCTCAGGGGAGCTGTTTTTT	CASSYGGSSGELFF
NA	TRBV10-3	few	TRBJ1-1	TGTGCCATCAGTGGACCGGGACACCCATTGAACACTGAAGCTTTCTTT	CAISGPGHPLNTEAFF
NA	TRBV12-3/TRBV12-4	many	TRBJ2-5	TGTGCCAGCAGTTTAGGTCAAGGGGTGAAGGGGCAAGAGACCCAGTACTTC	CASSLGQGVKGQETQYF
NA	TRBV28	NA	TRBJ2-7	TGTGCCAGCATTCACCGCTACGAGCAGTACTTC	CASIHRYEQYF
NA	TRBV5-4	few	TRBJ2-1	TGTGCCAGCAGTTCGTTAGGACTACTTCACAATGAGCAGTTCTTC	CASSSLGLLHNEQFF
NA	TRBV12-3/TRBV12-4	many	TRBJ2-7	TGTGCCAGCAGTTCCGACACTGAATCCTACGAGCAGTACTTC	CASSSDTESYEQYF
NA	TRBV5-1	many	TRBJ1-3	TGCGCCAGCAGCGTAGAGGGGGGCTCTGGCTCTGGAAACACCATATATTTT	CASSVEGGSGSGNTIYF
NA	TRBV7-9	NA	TRBJ1-1	TGTGCCAGCAGCTTTGGGCGGTCTGCTTTAACTGAAGCTTTCTTT	CASSFGRSALTEAFF
NA	TRBV5-1	few	TRBJ1-4	TGCGCCAGCAGCCCCCGGGCGGGGGAGAATGAAAAACTGTTTTTT	CASSPRAGENEKLFF
TRBD1	TRBV20-1	many	TRBJ1-5	TGCAGTGCTAGAAAGCAGGGGGAAGAGCCCCAGCATTTT	CSARKQGEEPQHF
NA	TRBV18	NA	TRBJ2-3	TGTGCCAGCTCACCGGCGAAACTCCAATACACAGATACGCAGTATTTT	CASSPAKLQYTDTQYF
NA	TRBV12-3/TRBV12-4	NA	TRBJ1-5	TGTGCCAGCAGCCCGGGACACCCCAATCAGCCCCAGCATTTT	CASSPGHPNQPQHF
TRBD1	TRBV27	few	TRBJ2-3	TGTGCCAGCAGTGTAGGTACAGGGGTTTTCACAGATACGCAGTATTTT	CASSVGTGVFTDTQYF
NA	TRBV7-8	NA	TRBJ2-2	TGTGCCAGCAGCTCCCAGGGTCCTAACACCGGGGAGCTGTTTTTT	CASSSQGPNTGELFF
TRBD2	TRBV7-2	many	TRBJ2-3	TGTGCCAGCAGCTTAGGGCTCAGCGGGGGGGCCGAAGATACGCAGTATTTT	CASSLGLSGGAEDTQYF
NA	TRBV9	NA	TRBJ1-1	TGTGCCAGCAGCCCTTCGGTGGAGAACACTGAAGCTTTCTTT	CASSPSVENTEAFF
NA	TRBV6-6	few	TRBJ2-7	TGTGCCAGCATCAAGGACCCCAGGGGTAATAACGAGCAGTACTTC	CASIKDPRGNNEQYF
TRBD2	TRBV5-4	NA	TRBJ2-3	TGTGCCAGCAGCCGGCGGGGGGAAGATACGCAGTATTTT	CASSRRGEDTQYF
NA	TRBV29-1	few	TRBJ2-3	TGCAGCGCTGATGGGGGGCAGATCACAAATACGCAGTATTTT	CSADGGQITNTQYF
NA	TRBV18	few	TRBJ2-5	TGTGCCAGCTCACCCCCTCCCGGGGTAGGCGGCGAGACCCAGTACTTC	CASSPPPGVGGETQYF
NA	TRBV12-3/TRBV12-4	many	TRBJ2-1	TGTGCCAGCAGTTTGTCTCAGAACTACAATGAGCAGTTCTTC	CASSLSQNYNEQFF
TRBD2	TRBV12-3/TRBV12-4	many	TRBJ2-5	TGTGCCAGCAGTCGCCTAGCGGGGGGGCCAGAGACCCAGTACTTC	CASSRLAGGPETQYF
NA	TRBV6-5	few	TRBJ1-6	TGTGCCAGCAGTCGTTACGCGAGCTCCTATAATTCACCCCTCCACTTT	CASSRYASSYNSPLHF
NA	TRBV10-3	many	TRBJ2-3	TGTGCCTCAAAACGGGGTTCTAGCACAGATACGCAGTATTTT	CASKRGSSTDTQYF
TRBD2	TRBV3-1	few	TRBJ2-7	TGTGCCAGCAGCCAAGGGCTAGCGGGCCTTTCCTACGAGCAGTACTTC	CASSQGLAGLSYEQYF
TRBD2	TRBV7-2	NA	TRBJ2-3	TGTGCCAGCAGCCAGAGCGGGAGGGCCGATACGCAGTATTTT	CASSQSGRADTQYF
NA	TRBV12-3/TRBV12-4	many	TRBJ2-5	TGTGCCAGCTCGAAGGGGGTGGAGACCCAGTACTTC	CASSKGVETQYF
TRBD1	TRBV20-1	many	TRBJ1-5	TGCAGTGCTTTTCAACCGGGACAGGGAAATCAGCCCCAGCATTTT	CSAFQPGQGNQPQHF
TRBD2	TRBV5-5	few	TRBJ2-1	TGTGCCAGCAAAGGGGCGGGAGACCACAATGAGCAGTTCTTC	CASKGAGDHNEQFF
NA	TRBV28	NA	TRBJ1-4	TGTGCCAGCAGTTCCGGGACGGTGAGGGAAAAACTGTTTTTT	CASSSGTVREKLFF
NA	TRBV4-3	many	TRBJ2-3	TGCGCCAGCAGCGTGATGGGAACCACTAGCACAGATACGCAGTATTTT	CASSVMGTTSTDTQYF
NA	TRBV12-3/TRBV12-4	many	TRBJ2-7	TGTGCCAGCAGGCAACAGGGTCTAAACTCCTACGAGCAGTACTTC	CASRQQGLNSYEQYF
TRBD1	TRBV3-1	few	TRBJ1-1	TGTGCCAGCAGCCCGGAACCGGGACAGGGGGCGAGAGAAGCTTTCTTT	CASSPEPGQGAREAFF
NA	TRBV18	many	TRBJ1-1	TGTGCCAGCTCACCACGGGTCACTGAAGCTTTCTTT	CASSPRVTEAFF